One and the same sample provided the 24 T cell receptor beta chains below, sequenced in a study of CD8 T cells in ankylosing spondylitis. A single record per CDR3 protein comes from TCRdb applying MiXCR to the 5' RACE reads. The sample lists 200,000 to 250,000 distinct CDR3 sequences, about 10% seen once, with 21% in the top ten. The specimen sequenced was blood, either unsorted or a sorted T cell fraction (not recorded which). These receptors all stem from a male donor with ankylosing spondylitis or in good health (not recorded which).

The V and J genes are TRBV21-1 and TRBJ1-5. TRBV21-1 is deemed a pseudogene. The CDR3 is 14 amino acids. The CDR3 coding sequence is TGTGCCAGGTCCTTTAACTATAGCAATCAGCCCCAGCATTTT. As protein: CARSFNYSNQPQHF.

This clonotype was observed a handful of times. The rearrangement uses TRBV2 and TRBJ1-6; D is ambiguous. Germline assignment: CDR1 SNHLY and CDR2 FYNNEI. Deletions cut 10 bases from V and 9 bases from J, with 16 bases between. The CDR3 has 13 residues. The chain's CDR3 is CATGGVRGSPLHF. CDR3 bases: TGTGCCACCGGTGGCGTACGAGGTTCACCCCTCCACTTT.

This clonotype was found many times. The V call is TRBV7-2, the J call TRBJ2-5; tentatively, D is TRBD2 (6 bases). The CDR3 is made up of 15 amino acids. Germline lookup yields CDR1 SGHTA and CDR2 FQGNSA. With 7 bases removed from V and 1 base from J, the gap between germline ends came to 16 bases. CDR3 DNA sequence: TGTGCCAGCACCTTCACCAGCGGGTTCCAAGAGACCCAGTACTTC. It specifies CASTFTSGFQETQYF.

In its sample, this clonotype was seen a few times. The V and J genes are TRBV30 and TRBJ1-4, with D unresolved. Trimming left V 3 bases short and J 5 bases short, with 7 bases between. Germline V gives CDR1 GTSNPN, CDR2 SVGIG (reference sequence). The CDR3 consists of 12 residues. CDR3 region: CAWSRGNEKLFF. The CDR3 DNA reads TGTGCCTGGAGCCGGGGAAATGAAAAACTGTTTTTT.

This clonotype appeared many times. The V gene is TRBV20-1, the J gene TRBJ2-5, with 14 bases matching TRBD2. Germline-derived CDR1 and CDR2 are DFQATT and SNEGSKA (reference sequence). After removal of 6 bases from V and 2 bases from J, the junction contained 8 bases not matched to a gene. The length of the CDR3 is 16 residues. In nucleotides, the CDR3 is TGCAGTGCCCGGACTAGCGGGGGGACTTATCAAGAGACCCAGTACTTC. It specifies CSARTSGGTYQETQYF.

This clonotype was seen more than once but under ten times. The chain combines TRBV20-1 with TRBJ2-3, with 8 bases that match TRBD2. Per germline, CDR1 DFQATT and CDR2 SNEGSKA (reference sequence). Losses at the gene ends were 6 bases for V and 9 bases for J; bases not matched to a gene: 11. The CDR3 sequence is 13 residues long. CDR3 residues: CSAPTGRGATQYF. CDR3 sequence (DNA): TGCAGTGCCCCCACCGGGCGGGGGGCCACGCAGTATTTT.

This clonotype has ten or more counts. The gene calls are TRBV5-1 and TRBJ2-2, with 7 bases matching TRBD1. Trimming cost V 3 bases and J 3 bases; bases outside gene matches: 5. CDR3 size: 15 residues. Looked up from germline, CDR1 is SGHRS and CDR2 is YFSETQ. The DNA for the CDR3 is TGCGCCAGCAGCTCGACAGGGTTGGACACCGGGGAGCTGTTTTTT. This encodes CASSSTGLDTGELFF.

The chain carries TRBV11-2 and TRBJ1-3; no reliable D call. The germline V and J ends were trimmed by 0 bases and 0 bases, with 12 bases remaining between them. This CDR3 comprises 17 residues. Germline-derived CDR1 and CDR2 are SGHAT and FQNNGV. CDR3 nucleotide sequence: TGTGCCAGCAGCTTAGATACGCCAACCTACTCTGGAAACACCATATATTTT. It specifies CASSLDTPTYSGNTIYF.

This clonotype has ten or more counts. The chain uses TRBV3-1 and TRBJ2-7, with D perhaps matching TRBD2 (5 bases). The length of the CDR3 is 13 residues. The ends were cut back, 1 base at V and 6 bases at J, with 10 bases in the middle. Germline loops: CDR1 LGHDT, CDR2 YNNKEL (reference sequence). This chain's CDR3 is CASSQGTSPEQYF. For the CDR3, the DNA is TGTGCCAGCAGCCAAGGTACTAGTCCCGAGCAGTACTTC.

This chain connects TRBV7-3 to TRBJ2-1; TRBD1 agrees at 8 bases. The CDR3 sequence is 15 residues long. J lost 8 bases, V lost 3 bases, and 9 bases had no gene match. Looked up from germline, CDR1 is SGHTA and CDR2 is FQGTGA. The CDR3 protein is CASSFSGQGGDEQFF. CDR3 coding DNA: TGTGCCAGCAGCTTTAGTGGACAGGGAGGTGATGAGCAGTTCTTC.

The gene calls are TRBV20-1 and TRBJ2-6, with D unclear. Deletions cut 6 bases from V and 0 bases from J, with 24 bases between. Germline V CDR1 and CDR2: DFQATT, SNEGSKA (reference sequence). This CDR3 contains 19 residues. The CDR3 loop reads CSARKAVAGPFSGANVLTF. In nucleotides, the CDR3 is TGCAGTGCCCGAAAGGCAGTGGCAGGACCTTTCTCTGGGGCCAACGTCCTGACTTTC.

Ten or more counts support this clonotype. The genes are TRBV20-1 and TRBJ1-1; D unclear. This CDR3 spans 12 amino acids. Trimming shortened V by 3 bases and J by 5 bases, and 10 bases separated the two germline ends. CDR1 is DFQATT and CDR2 is SNEGSKA in the germline V gene (reference sequence). As DNA, the CDR3 is TGCAGTGCTAGTCCACGGTGGACTGAAGCTTTCTTT. It specifies CSASPRWTEAFF.

This clonotype occurred many times. This rearrangement joins TRBV5-1 to TRBJ2-5; 15 nucleotides match TRBD2. The CDR3 loop spans 18 amino acids. After removal of 2 bases from V and 2 bases from J, the junction contained 7 bases not matched to a gene. Germline V gene data show CDR1 as SGHRS and CDR2 as YFSETQ. For the CDR3, the DNA is TGCGCCAGCAGCTTTCCGGGACTAGCGGGGGGTTCGCAAGAGACCCAGTACTTC. It is translated as CASSFPGLAGGSQETQYF.

This clonotype was seen a handful of times. The chain recombines TRBV19 with TRBJ1-1, with 11 bases lining up with TRBD1. The CDR3 loop spans 13 amino acids. Germline V gene lookup returns CDR1 LNHDA and CDR2 SQIVND (reference sequence). V shed 9 bases and J 5 bases; nucleotides not matched to a gene: 5. In nucleotides, the CDR3 is TGTGCCAGCATGGACAGGGGGCGAACTGAAGCTTTCTTT. Its protein is CASMDRGRTEAFF.

This clonotype was seen at least ten times. V usage is TRBV20-1 and J usage is TRBJ2-5; a possible D gene is TRBD1 (5 bases). Germline CDR1 DFQATT, CDR2 SNEGSKA (reference sequence). The CDR3 has 15 amino acids. V was shortened by 3 bases and J by 2 bases, with 16 bases between the two germline ends. CDR3 coding DNA: TGCAGTGCTAGTCGGACACCGGACCGTCAAGAGACCCAGTACTTC. Its translation: CSASRTPDRQETQYF.

This clonotype was recorded at least ten times. The J gene is TRBJ2-2, the V gene TRBV7-3; the D gene is possibly TRBD1 (5 bases). Germline lookup yields CDR1 SGHTA and CDR2 FQGTGA. Between the trimmed V and J ends, which lost 4 bases and 0 bases, there was a span of 6 bases. The CDR3 extends over 14 amino acids. This chain's CDR3 is CASSSTANTGELFF. Here the CDR3 DNA reads TGTGCCAGCAGCTCGACAGCGAACACCGGGGAGCTGTTTTTT.

A note on this clonotype: This clone may be a read error of a much larger clone one base away. V and J are TRBV29-1 and TRBJ2-5, with D possibly TRBD2 on 5 matching bases. The CDR3 has 13 amino acids. Germline CDR1 reads SQVTM; CDR2 reads ANQGSEA. The CDR3 loop reads CSVGEGDQETQSF. For the CDR3, the DNA is TGCAGCGTTGGAGAGGGAGACCAAGAGACCCAGTCCTTC. Looking up the rest from reference TRBV29-1 and TRBJ2-5 gives the full variable domain: SAVISQKPSRDICQRGTSLTIQCQVDSQVTMMFWYRQQPGQSLTLIATANQGSEATYESGFVIDKFPISRPNLTFSTLTVSNMSPEDSSIYLCSVGEGDQETQSFGPGTRLLVL.

This clonotype has at least ten counts. Here the CDR3 DNA reads TGCAGTGCTAGACCGCCAGGGGGATGGTCAACCTACGAGCAGTACTTC. Encoded protein: CSARPPGGWSTYEQYF. V usage is TRBV20-1 and J usage is TRBJ2-7, with TRBD1 identical over 7 bases. V was clipped by 2 bases and J by 2 bases; unmatched bases: 12. The CDR3 consists of 16 residues. Germline V lookup: CDR1 DFQATT, CDR2 SNEGSKA (reference sequence).

The chain combines TRBV27 with TRBJ1-1; a weak D match, TRBD1 (5 bases). From germline, CDR1 is MNHEY and CDR2 SMNVEV (reference sequence). The V end was cut by 6 bases, the J end by 4 bases, with 15 bases between. The CDR3 totals 14 residues. The CDR3 protein is CASSTTGWVTEAFF. For the CDR3, the DNA is TGTGCCAGCAGCACTACAGGCTGGGTCACTGAAGCTTTCTTT.

The genes are TRBV5-1 and TRBJ2-5; weak D call: TRBD2 (6 bases). There are 14 residues in the CDR3. Germline CDR1 is SGHRS and CDR2 is YFSETQ. The V end was cut by 4 bases, the J end by 1 base, with 11 bases between. The DNA of the CDR3 is TGCGCCAGCAGCGTGATGGGGGGCCAAGAGACCCAGTACTTC. Translated, it gives CASSVMGGQETQYF.

This clonotype was seen a handful of times. V and J are TRBV7-2 and TRBJ2-1; 7 nucleotides match TRBD2. The CDR3 extends over 14 amino acids. The germline gives CDR1 SGHTA, CDR2 FQGNSA. The ends lost 2 bases at V and 7 bases at J; junction bases unmatched: 5. CDR3 protein: CASSLFQGGNEQFF. CDR3 DNA: TGTGCCAGCAGCTTATTCCAGGGAGGGAATGAGCAGTTCTTC.

This clonotype appeared many times. V is TRBV5-1 and J is TRBJ1-3; D not resolved. Germline V lookup: CDR1 SGHRS, CDR2 YFSETQ. Trimming left V 0 bases short and J 0 bases short, with 13 bases between. The CDR3 consists of 17 residues. The CDR3 loop reads CASSLDRPAGSGNTIYF. The CDR3 DNA is TGCGCCAGCAGCTTGGATAGGCCGGCTGGCTCTGGAAACACCATATATTTT.

The chain uses TRBV6-1 and TRBJ2-7, with 11 bases fitting TRBD1. V lost 1 base to trimming and J lost 3 bases; unmatched junction nucleotides: 2. The CDR3 consists of 15 residues. CDR1 is MNHNS, CDR2 SASEGT, per germline. As DNA, the CDR3 is TGTGCCAGCAGTGAAGGGACAGGGGGCTACTACGAGCAGTACTTC. Translation gives CASSEGTGGYYEQYF.

This clonotype turned up a few times. The gene calls are TRBV6-5 and TRBJ2-3, with D perhaps matching TRBD2 (6 bases). This CDR3 has 14 amino acids. Trimming left V 2 bases short and J 7 bases short, with 13 bases between. Looked up from germline, CDR1 is MNHEY and CDR2 is SVGAGI. The CDR3 reads CASSYGRESNTQYF. The CDR3 DNA sequence: TGTGCCAGCAGTTACGGACGGGAGTCTAATACGCAGTATTTT.